This T cell receptor beta chain was sequenced in a study of T cells after yellow fever vaccination. Study-level points and caveats: Abundant contaminating clonotypes from the bulk population could appear in FACS-sorted repertoires.

TCRdb independently ran MiXCR on the 5' RACE reads; one entry per CDR3 protein. The table shows roughly 300,000 distinct CDR3 sequences, with 6.8% occurring only once. This clonotype was observed many times. Its matching antigen is unknown. With 5 bases removed from V and 5 bases from J, the gap between germline ends came to 15 bases. The CDR3 spans 13 residues. Germline V gene lookup returns CDR1 SQVTM and CDR2 ANQGSEA. Sequencing was performed on PBMCs, taken around 45 days after the first yellow fever vaccination. The rearrangement links TRBV29-1 to TRBJ2-5; the D gene could be TRBD1 or TRBD2 (6 bases each). This TCR came from a man between 18 and 35 years old who received the YFV17D yellow fever vaccine. This chain's CDR3 is CSVFGGRGETQYF. In DNA, the CDR3 is TGCAGCGTTTTTGGGGGCCGGGGGGAGACCCAGTACTTC.